This TCR beta chain derives from a study of T-cell memory formation after mild COVID-19 (dated by TCRdb to about 2021). At the level of the whole study: Most TCR sequence clusters were specific to one of the two donors. In a couple of donors, T-cell clones that expanded and contracted after mild COVID-19 were tracked by sequencing TCRalpha and TCRbeta repertoires over time. Two young, previously healthy adult volunteers made up the cohort, one male and one female. Overall study outcomes, separate from this receptor: The second-wave clones that peaked on day 37 were not confirmed to be SARS-CoV-2 specific. The detection of some responding clones in pre-infection memory suggests that pre-existing cross-reactive memory T cells joined the SARS-CoV-2 response. The study covered only a couple of mild cases, and larger cohorts including severe cases with pre-infection samples were considered necessary. Clones that contracted from day 15 to 85 showed balanced CD4/CD8 phenotypes, whereas a second wave of clones that expanded from day 15 to 37 leaned towards CD4+. Contracting CD4+ clones were located mainly in the CM and EM memory subsets, whereas CD8+ clones were found to be enriched in EMRA.

V has 2 bases trimmed and J has 4 bases trimmed; junction bases matching no gene number 6. The CDR3 covers 17 residues, taking in both the cysteine and the phenylalanine. The DNA shown is the 51-base CDR3, in frame from base 1. As concerns this clonotype: This clone's antigen is unknown. The sample holds no much larger clone one base away, and base qualities are not on file.

TCRdb names Illumina NovaSeq 6000 as the instrument used. Using 5'RACE with constant-segment primers, TCRalpha and TCRbeta cDNA libraries were constructed, with sample barcodes and unique molecular identifiers added in the process. Trizol reagent was used to extract RNA from every sample. Libraries were amplified in two PCR steps, with a second sample barcode and Illumina TruSeq adapters added in the second step. Libraries were sequenced on an Illumina NovaSeq with 2 x 150 bp paired-end reads. The source study handled its data this way. Demultiplexing of reads and collapsing into UMI-guided consensus sequences were performed with migec v1.2.7. With mixcr v2.1.11, UMI consensuses were aligned to TRA and TRB V and J templates and assembled into clonotypes. A clonotype was counted as expanded or contracted only if both edgeR and NoisET called the change significant, with noise models trained on biological replicates. For edgeR calls, the thresholds were a false discovery rate-adjusted p below 0.01 and a log2 fold-change of 1. PCA with hierarchical clustering of max-normalized trajectories of the 1000 most abundant clonotypes was used as exploratory dynamics analysis. Each responding clone was given a CD4 or CD8 phenotype based on the CD4+ and CD8+ repertoires, which had been sequenced separately. The public reads were reprocessed in TCRdb via fastp at Q25 and MiXCR, keeping in-frame beta chains. Entries that share a CDR3 protein sequence are merged under the most common genes and DNA. These V and J calls rely on TCRdb rather than the paper's analysis. Present in this sample are approximately 300,000 distinct CDR3 sequences, less than 9.5% of which were seen just once. Clones ranked in the top ten supply about 22% of the sample.

PBMCs were isolated by Ficoll-Paque density gradient centrifugation. Sequenced: PBMCs or a T cell subset sorted from them (not recorded which). This chain is built from TRBV12-3 or TRBV12-4 and TRBJ2-3; the junction holds 13 bases that match TRBD2. This TCR came from a man aged 18 to 29 who had mild COVID-19 (a few samples of this study predate the infection). The sample titles of this study are shuffled in the database, so cell type and time point are left out; the donor was told from shared clones. The CDR3 sequence is CASSLLTSGGAADTQYF. The DNA sequence is as follows: TGTGCCAGCAGTTTATTAACTAGCGGGGGGGCCGCAGATACGCAGTATTTT.